This TCR beta chain is from a study of blood T cell repertoires in COVID-19. Clones were read by immunoSEQ multiplex PCR, and TCRdb kept only the in-frame ones, dropping some. This sample has about 380,000 clones, with around nine tenths found just once. CDR3 size: 11 residues. The V end was cut by 8 bases, the J end by 6 bases, with 10 bases between. The germline V gene encodes CDR1 SGHAT and CDR2 FQNNGV. This chain links TRBV11-2 with TRBJ1-2; D is unclear. The sequence was obtained from a woman between 18 and 30 years old who had recovered from COVID-19. What was sequenced was PBMCs or T cells enriched from blood (not recorded which). The CDR3 DNA sequence: TGTGCCAGCCCTTCGGTAGATGGCTACACCTTC. This translates into CASPSVDGYTF.